A selection of T cell receptor beta chains follows, all from one sample in a study of T cell responses to AZD1222 COVID-19 vaccine. Repertoires were generated with immunoSEQ multiplex PCR, while TCRdb's copy carries only in-frame clones and drops some. The sample lists 150,000 or so clones; roughly nine tenths were seen once. Specimen: peripheral blood, collected on day 0 of AZD1222 vaccination. These receptor sequences come from an adult in good health. The CDR3 runs from the conserved cysteine through the conserved F or W. A D gene is named only where the DNA matches it firmly. Some rows have no size entry. The others give once, few or many, or a class for an expanded clone.

>TRBJ2-7|TRBV7-2|-|TRBD2
CASSLVSSGTTSYEQYF
TGTGCCAGCAGCTTAGTTTCTAGCGGGACGACCTCCTACGAGCAGTACTTC
>TRBJ2-5|TRBV7-3|-|-
CASSLTTRGRETQYF
TGTGCCAGCAGCTTAACCACCCGGGGACGCGAGACCCAGTACTTC
>TRBJ1-1|TRBV6-5|-|-
CASTLWRGSEAFF
TGTGCCAGCACTTTATGGCGGGGTTCTGAAGCTTTCTTT
>TRBJ2-1|TRBV5-1|-|-
CASSRPEGQSYNEQFF
TGCGCCAGCAGCCGCCCCGAAGGACAGTCCTACAATGAGCAGTTCTTC
>TRBJ2-3|TRBV3-1/TRBV3-2|once|-
CASRTGGADTQYF
TGTGCCAGCCGAACTGGGGGCGCAGATACGCAGTATTTT
>TRBJ2-1|TRBV12-5|-|TRBD1
CASGFTGTANNEQFF
TGTGCTAGTGGTTTCACCGGGACAGCCAACAATGAGCAGTTCTTC
>TRBJ1-2|TRBV7-9|-|-
CASSLGLTYGYTF
TGTGCCAGCAGCTTAGGACTGACCTATGGCTACACCTTC
>TRBJ1-4|TRBV4-3|-|TRBD1
CASSQYPGGVGKLFF
TGCGCCAGCAGCCAATACCCAGGGGGCGTTGGAAAACTGTTTTTT
>TRBJ1-3|TRBV24-1|-|-
CATSDRDSGNTIYF
TGTGCCACCAGTGATCGGGACTCTGGAAACACCATATATTTT
>TRBJ1-6|TRBV5-6|-|-
CASSLIGDLMTLHF
TGTGCCAGCAGCTTGATAGGGGATTTAATGACCCTCCACTTT
>TRBJ2-1|TRBV13|-|-
CASSLSSVPREQFF
TGTGCCAGCAGCTTATCGTCAGTGCCGAGGGAGCAGTTCTTC
>TRBJ1-1|TRBV6-1|-|-
CASSEEGLNTEAFF
TGTGCCAGCAGTGAAGAGGGATTGAACACTGAAGCTTTCTTT
>TRBJ2-4|TRBV2|-|-
CASKIAKNIQYF
TGTGCCAGCAAAATAGCCAAAAACATTCAGTACTTC
>TRBJ1-6|TRBV2|-|-
CASSETRGASPLHF
TGTGCCAGCAGTGAGACGCGTGGTGCTTCACCCCTCCACTTT
>TRBJ2-5|TRBV6-2/TRBV6-3|once|TRBD2
CASSSTAGVGETQYF
TGTGCCAGCAGCTCGACAGCGGGGGTGGGGGAGACCCAGTACTTC
>TRBJ2-1|TRBV11-1|-|TRBD2
CASSSLAGGSNEQFF
TGTGCCAGCAGCTCTTTAGCGGGAGGTAGTAATGAGCAGTTCTTC
>TRBJ1-1|TRBV21-1|once|-
CASSTGTVNTEAFF
TGTGCCAGCAGCACCGGGACGGTGAACACTGAAGCTTTCTTT
>TRBJ2-5|TRBV7-9|once|-
CASSPKGETQYF
TGTGCCAGCAGCCCGAAGGGAGAGACCCAGTACTTC
>TRBJ1-1|TRBV6-4|few|-
CASRRDTLNTEAFF
TGTGCCAGCCGCCGGGACACACTGAACACTGAAGCTTTCTTT
>TRBJ2-5|TRBV25-1|-|-
CASSEGGFTKTQYF
TGTGCCAGCAGTGAAGGAGGATTTACGAAGACCCAGTACTTC
>TRBJ1-1|TRBV28|-|-
CASSHAQWSGTEAFF
TGTGCCAGCAGCCATGCACAGTGGTCGGGCACTGAAGCTTTCTTT
>TRBJ1-4|TRBV25-1|-|-
CASGERVGEKLFF
TGTGCCAGCGGGGAAAGGGTTGGTGAAAAACTGTTTTTT